This TCR beta chain came from a study of T cells in narcolepsy. TCRdb keeps only in-frame clones here, not all; method: immunoSEQ multiplex PCR. Among tens of thousands of clones listed, more than 75% were seen once. Germline-derived CDR1 and CDR2 are LNHDA and SQIVND (reference sequence). The CDR3 totals 15 residues. V lost 5 bases to trimming and J lost 2 bases, with 10 bases between them. The rearrangement uses TRBV19 and TRBJ2-6, with a weak D call TRBD1 (6 bases). Sequencing was done on a sample of memory (CD45RA-) CD4+ T cells from blood. The origin of this receptor is a human donor in good health. The CDR3 is CASSPTGTGANVLTF. The CDR3 coding sequence is TGTGCCAGTAGTCCTACAGGGACTGGGGCCAACGTCCTGACTTTC.